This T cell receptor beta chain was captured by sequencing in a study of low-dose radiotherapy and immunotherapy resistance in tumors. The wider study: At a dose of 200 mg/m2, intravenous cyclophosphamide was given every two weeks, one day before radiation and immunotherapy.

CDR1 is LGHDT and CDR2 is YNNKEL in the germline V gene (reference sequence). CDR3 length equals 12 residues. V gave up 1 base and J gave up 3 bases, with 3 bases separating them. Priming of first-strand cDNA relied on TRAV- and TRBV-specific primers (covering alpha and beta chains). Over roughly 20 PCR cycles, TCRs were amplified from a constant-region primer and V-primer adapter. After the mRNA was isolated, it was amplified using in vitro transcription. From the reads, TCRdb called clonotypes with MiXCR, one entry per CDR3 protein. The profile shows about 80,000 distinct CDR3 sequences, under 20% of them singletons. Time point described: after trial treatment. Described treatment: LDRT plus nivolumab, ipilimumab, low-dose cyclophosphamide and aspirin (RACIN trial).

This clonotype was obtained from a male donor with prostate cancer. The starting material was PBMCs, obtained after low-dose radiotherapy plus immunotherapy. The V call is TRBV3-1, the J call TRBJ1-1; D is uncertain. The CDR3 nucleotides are TGTGCCAGCAGCCAAGTAGACACTGAAGCTTTCTTT. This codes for CASSQVDTEAFF.